Following are 8 T cell receptor beta chains from one sample sequenced in a study of vaccination and CD4 T cells after COVID-19. These receptors have no identified antigens. Scientists ran DNA taken from cultured CD4+ T cells through the Oncomine TCR Beta short-read assay for sequencing. One entry per CDR3 protein, called by TCRdb with MiXCR from the PCR reads. The sample shows thousands of distinct CDR3 sequences, 35% to 50% of them seen only once. Treatment indicated: approximately nine-day PBMC culture with coronavirus spike peptide pools or control peptides (ViraFEST assay). The unexposed donor's CD4+ T cells were collected before the COVID-19 pandemic (2011-2018). Sequenced sample: CD4+ T cells from blood, cultured in vitro. The receptors were gathered from a human donor in good health.

The chain joins TRBV12-5 to TRBJ2-6; the D gene could be TRBD1 or TRBD2 (5 bases each). This CDR3 has 14 residues. Germline CDR1 and CDR2: LGHNT and FRNRAP. V was pared by 7 bases and J by 1 base, with 8 bases between. CDR3 bases: TGTGCTAGTGCAGGGACGTCTGGGGCCAACGTCCTGACTTTC. Translated: CASAGTSGANVLTF.

This clonotype appeared a few times. The chain recombines TRBV3-1 with TRBJ2-2; D remains ambiguous. V shed 7 bases and J shed 6 bases, with 6 bases lying between them. CDR1 is LGHDT, CDR2 YNNKEL, per germline (reference sequence). CDR3 length equals 11 residues. CDR3 amino acids: CASKSAGELFF. The CDR3 nucleotides are TGTGCCAGCAAGTCGGCCGGGGAGCTGTTTTTT.

The chain couples TRBV27 to TRBJ2-2, with 8 nucleotides matching TRBD1. The CDR3 spans 14 residues. Trimming at V came to 7 bases and at J to 7 bases, leaving 8 bases not matched to a gene. The V gene's germline CDR1 is MNHEY and CDR2 SMNVEV (reference sequence). CDR3 residues: CASTVARGRGELFF. The CDR3 DNA reads as TGTGCCAGCACCGTCGCCAGGGGGCGCGGGGAGCTGTTTTTT.

The chain has TRBV2 and TRBJ2-3, with D possibly TRBD1 on 5 matching bases. The J call may be mistaken, given a closer DNA end match to TRBJ1-5. From germline, CDR1 is SNHLY and CDR2 FYNNEI. The CDR3 sequence is 13 residues long. As DNA, the CDR3 is TGTGCCAGCAGTGCCGCACTAGCGGGGACGCAGCATTTT. This encodes CASSAALAGTQHF.

The chain couples TRBV20-1 to TRBJ2-3; 8 nucleotides align to TRBD2. Germline V gives CDR1 DFQATT, CDR2 SNEGSKA (reference sequence). J lost 4 bases, V lost 2 bases, and 5 bases had no gene match. CDR3 size: 14 residues. Written as DNA, the CDR3 is TGCAGTGCTAGATTCAGCGGGAGTTCAGATACGCAGTATTTT. Protein: CSARFSGSSDTQYF.

V gene TRBV7-9 combines with J gene TRBJ1-2; D call uncertain. The V and J ends lost 1 base and 6 bases respectively, with 6 bases between them. The CDR3 is made up of 12 amino acids. Germline V CDR1 and CDR2: SEHNR, FQNEAQ (reference sequence). CDR3 region: CASSLVGDGYTF. CDR3 nucleotides: TGTGCCAGCAGCTTAGTCGGGGATGGCTACACCTTC. Full variable domain (remainder filled in from reference TRBV7-9 and TRBJ1-2): DTGVSQNPRHKITKRGQNVTFRCDPISEHNRLYWYRQTLGQGPEFLTYFQNEAQLEKSRLLSDRFSAERPKGSFSTLEIQRTEQGDSAMYLCASSLVGDGYTFGSGTRLTVV.

This clonotype showed up just a few times. The rearrangement uses TRBV6-1 and TRBJ1-2; the D gene is possibly TRBD1 (6 bases). CDR1 and CDR2 (germline): MNHNS, SASEGT. The V end was cut by 5 bases, the J end by 3 bases, with 19 bases between. CDR3 length: 16 amino acids. Here the CDR3 reads CASSRQATPGDYGYTF. The CDR3 DNA is TGTGCCAGCAGTAGACAGGCGACCCCAGGGGACTATGGCTACACCTTC.

In nucleotides, the CDR3 is TGTGCCATCAGTGAGGGTGGGAGCAATCAGCCCCAGCATTTT. Its translation is CAISEGGSNQPQHF. The V and J genes are TRBV10-3 and TRBJ1-5, with D unclear. The CDR3 length is 14 residues. V lost 2 bases, J lost 1 base, and 6 bases lay in between. Germline V gene sequence: CDR1 ENHRY, CDR2 SYGVKD.